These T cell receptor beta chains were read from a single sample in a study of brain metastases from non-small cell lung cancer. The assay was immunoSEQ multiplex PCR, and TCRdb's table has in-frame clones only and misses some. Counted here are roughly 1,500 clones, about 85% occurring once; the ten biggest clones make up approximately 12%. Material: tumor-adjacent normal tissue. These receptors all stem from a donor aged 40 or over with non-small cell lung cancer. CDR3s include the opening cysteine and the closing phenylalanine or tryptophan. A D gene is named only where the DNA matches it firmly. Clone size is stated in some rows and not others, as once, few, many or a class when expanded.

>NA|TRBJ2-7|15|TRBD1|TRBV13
TGTGCCAGCAGCTCCTGGACAGGGGCAGGGGACGAGCAGTACTTC
CASSSWTGAGDEQYF
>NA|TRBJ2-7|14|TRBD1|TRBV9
TGTGCCAGCAGCGTGGGACAGGGTATCTACGAGCAGTACTTC
CASSVGQGIYEQYF
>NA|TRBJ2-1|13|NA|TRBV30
TGTGCCTGGAGTATCTCACAGAGGAATGAGCAGTTCTTC
CAWSISQRNEQFF
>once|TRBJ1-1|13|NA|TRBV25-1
TGTGCCAGCAGTGAGTGGGGTACCACTGAAGCTTTCTTT
CASSEWGTTEAFF
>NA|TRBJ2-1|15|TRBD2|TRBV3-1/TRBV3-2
TGTGCCAGCAGCCAAGAACCCGCTAGCGGGAATGAGCAGTTCTTC
CASSQEPASGNEQFF
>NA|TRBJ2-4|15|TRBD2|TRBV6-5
TGTGCCAGCAGTTCCCGGGGACTAGCGGGGAACATTCAGTACTTC
CASSSRGLAGNIQYF
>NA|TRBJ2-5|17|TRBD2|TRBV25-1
TGTGCCAGCAGTGCCTCCTCTAGCGGGGTAGGGGGAGAGACCCAGTACTTC
CASSASSSGVGGETQYF
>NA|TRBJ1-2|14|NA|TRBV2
TGTGCCAGCAGTGAAGTGGGGGCGTCCTATGGCTACACCTTC
CASSEVGASYGYTF
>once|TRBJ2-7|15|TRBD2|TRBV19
TGTGCCAGTAGTATCGGAACTAGCGAGAGGAGGGAGCAGTACTTC
CASSIGTSERREQYF
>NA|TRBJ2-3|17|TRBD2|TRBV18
TGTGCCAGCTCACCACCGAATCGACTAGCGGGCACAGATACGCAGTATTTT
CASSPPNRLAGTDTQYF
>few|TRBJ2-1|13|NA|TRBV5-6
TGTGCCAGCAGCCAGACTTCTGGCAATGAGCAGTTCTTC
CASSQTSGNEQFF
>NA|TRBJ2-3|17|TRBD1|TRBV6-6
TGTGCCAGCAGTCAGCCCCTGGACAGGGGGCGCGCCGATACGCAGTATTTT
CASSQPLDRGRADTQYF
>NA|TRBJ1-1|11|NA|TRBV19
TGTGCCAGTAGTACGCAGTCTGAAGCTTTCTTT
CASSTQSEAFF
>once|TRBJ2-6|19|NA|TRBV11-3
TGTGCCAGCAGCTTACAGCTGGGTGGGCGCCACTCTGGGGCCAACGTCCTGACTTTC
CASSLQLGGRHSGANVLTF
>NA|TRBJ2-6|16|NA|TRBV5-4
TGTGCCAGCAGCTTGTTATCGTCCTCTGGGGCCAACGTCCTGACTTTC
CASSLLSSSGANVLTF
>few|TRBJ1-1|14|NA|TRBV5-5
TGTGCCAGCAGCTTGGCCGGGGGGAACACTGAAGCTTTCTTT
CASSLAGGNTEAFF
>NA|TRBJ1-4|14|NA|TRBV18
TGTGCCAGCTCAAGTTATGCAACTAATGAAAAACTGTTTTTT
CASSSYATNEKLFF
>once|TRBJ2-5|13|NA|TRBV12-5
TGTGCTAGTGGGGATCAGTGGGGGGAGACCCAGTACTTC
CASGDQWGETQYF
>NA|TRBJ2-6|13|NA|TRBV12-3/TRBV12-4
TGTGCCAGCAGACCTTCTGGGGCCAACGTCCTGACTTTC
CASRPSGANVLTF
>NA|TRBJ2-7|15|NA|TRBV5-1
TGCGCCAGCAGCTTGGACGGGACCGCGGACTACGAGCAGTACTTC
CASSLDGTADYEQYF
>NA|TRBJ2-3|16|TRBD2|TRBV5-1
TGCGCCAGCAGCTTGGCAGTAGCGGGAGGAGGAGATACGCAGTATTTT
CASSLAVAGGGDTQYF
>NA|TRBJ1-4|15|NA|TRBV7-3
TGTGCCAGCAGCTTACAGCGGGCAGAAAATGAAAAACTGTTTTTT
CASSLQRAENEKLFF
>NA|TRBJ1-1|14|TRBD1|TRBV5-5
TGTGCCAGCAGCTGGGGACAGGGCAACACTGAAGCTTTCTTT
CASSWGQGNTEAFF
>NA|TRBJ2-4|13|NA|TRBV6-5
TGTGCCAGCAGTTTGGAACAGGGAGACATTAAGTACTTC
CASSLEQGDIKYF
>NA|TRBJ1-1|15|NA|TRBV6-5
TGTGCCAGCAGTCCAAGGGGAGGGTGGGACACTGAAGCTTTCTTT
CASSPRGGWDTEAFF
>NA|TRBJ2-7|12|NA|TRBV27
TGTGCTACCTACGGGGCTACCTACGAGCAGTACTTC
CATYGATYEQYF
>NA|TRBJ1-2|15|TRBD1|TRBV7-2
TGTGCCAGCAGCTTAGATAACAGGGGAAACTATGGCTACACCTTC
CASSLDNRGNYGYTF
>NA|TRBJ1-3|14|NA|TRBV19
TGTGCCAGTAGTATGGGGGATGCTGGAAACACCATATATTTT
CASSMGDAGNTIYF
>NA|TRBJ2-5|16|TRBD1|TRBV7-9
TGTGCCAGCAGCCCCAATGACAGGGGGAGGCAAGAGACCCAGTACTTC
CASSPNDRGRQETQYF
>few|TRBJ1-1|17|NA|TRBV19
TGTGCCAGTAGTATGGGGAGAGAGGGACGAGGGTACACTGAAGCTTTCTTT
CASSMGREGRGYTEAFF
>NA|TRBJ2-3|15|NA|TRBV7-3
TGTGCCAGCAGCATGACGCCCCCGGGCGCAGATACGCAGTATTTT
CASSMTPPGADTQYF
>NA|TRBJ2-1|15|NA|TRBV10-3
TGTGCCATCAGCGGTGAGTGGGGAAGTGGTAATGAGCAGTTCTTC
CAISGEWGSGNEQFF
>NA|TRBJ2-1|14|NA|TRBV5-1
TGCGCCAGCAGCTTGGAAGCAACTAGCTATGAGCAGTTCTTC
CASSLEATSYEQFF
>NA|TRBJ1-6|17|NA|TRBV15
TGTGCCACCAGCAGAGAACCCCCGGCAGAGGACAGTTCACCCCTCCACTTT
CATSREPPAEDSSPLHF
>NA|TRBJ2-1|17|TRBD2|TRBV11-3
TGTGCCAGCAGCATTACGTTACTAGCGGGAGGATACAATGAGCAGTTCTTC
CASSITLLAGGYNEQFF
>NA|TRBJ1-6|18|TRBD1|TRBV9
TGTGCCAGCAGCCCCGGGACAGGCCCAAGCTCCTATAATTCACCCCTCCACTTT
CASSPGTGPSSYNSPLHF
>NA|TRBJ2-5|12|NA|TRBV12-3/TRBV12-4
TGTGCCAGCAGTTTTAGGGGGGAGACCCAGTACTTC
CASSFRGETQYF
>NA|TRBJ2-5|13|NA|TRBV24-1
TGTGCCACCAGTGATCCCGTACAAGAGACCCAGTACTTC
CATSDPVQETQYF